This T cell receptor beta chain was captured by sequencing in a study of T cells in Graves' hyperthyroidism and ophthalmopathy. RNA transcripts gave rise to amplified TCR beta CDR3 regions. When the TCR CDR3 underwent first-round RT-PCR, the HTBI primer set was used. TCRdb reprocessed the multiplex PCR reads via MiXCR and lists one record per CDR3 protein. Here the sample spans approximately 500,000 distinct CDR3 sequences, around 46% being singletons. In germline, CDR1 is SGDLS, CDR2 YYNGEE. Deletions cut 6 bases from V and 6 bases from J, with 12 bases between. CDR3 length: 13 residues. The J gene is TRBJ2-2, the V gene TRBV9; D unresolved. Sequencing was done on a sample of peripheral blood or thyroid tissue (not recorded which). The TCR was taken from a woman aged 18-30 years with Graves' hyperthyroidism. The CDR3 DNA follows: TGTGCCAGCAAGGGCTCGGCGGCCGGGGAGCTGTTTTTT. Its translation is CASKGSAAGELFF.